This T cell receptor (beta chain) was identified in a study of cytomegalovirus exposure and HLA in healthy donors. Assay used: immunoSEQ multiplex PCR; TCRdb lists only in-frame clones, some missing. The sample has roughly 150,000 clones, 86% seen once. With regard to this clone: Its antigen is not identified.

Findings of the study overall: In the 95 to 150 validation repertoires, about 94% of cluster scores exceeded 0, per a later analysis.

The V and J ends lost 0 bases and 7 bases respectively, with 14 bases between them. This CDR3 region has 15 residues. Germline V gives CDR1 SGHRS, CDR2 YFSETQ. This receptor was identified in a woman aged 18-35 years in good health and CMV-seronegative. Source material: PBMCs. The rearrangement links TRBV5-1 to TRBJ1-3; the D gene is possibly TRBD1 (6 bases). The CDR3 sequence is CASSLVAGVTNTIYF. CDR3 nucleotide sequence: TGCGCCAGCAGCTTGGTCGCAGGGGTAACGAACACCATATATTTT.